This T cell receptor beta chain was recovered during a study of blood T cell repertoires in COVID-19. Study in general: COVID-19 samples collected from the United States, Italy and Spain covered acute and convalescent phases. Sources were T cells, B-cell-depleted T cells, or PBMCs; the material itself was cDNA or gDNA.

In the original processing: Amplified reference gene primers provided the basis for estimating nucleated cell counts. Clones were sequenced by immunoSEQ multiplex PCR, and TCRdb holds only the in-frame ones, with some missing. Clone size and V and J calls were adopted from that table, with D and trimming inferred from the DNA. The table shows 130,000 to 150,000 clones, with 85% to 90% occurring only once. A word on this clone: At the DNA level, this CDR3 is encoded by other sequences in the same sample as well.

Trimming pared 4 bases from V and 0 bases from J, leaving 8 bases between. The CDR3 runs to 14 residues. Germline assignment: CDR1 MGHRA and CDR2 YSYEKL. This receptor was obtained from a human donor in a cohort sampled during active COVID-19. V and J are TRBV4-1 and TRBJ2-3, with unresolved D. Sequencing input: peripheral blood. The CDR3 DNA is TGCGCCAGCAGCCCCCTAACTAGCACAGATACGCAGTATTTT. This gives the protein CASSPLTSTDTQYF.